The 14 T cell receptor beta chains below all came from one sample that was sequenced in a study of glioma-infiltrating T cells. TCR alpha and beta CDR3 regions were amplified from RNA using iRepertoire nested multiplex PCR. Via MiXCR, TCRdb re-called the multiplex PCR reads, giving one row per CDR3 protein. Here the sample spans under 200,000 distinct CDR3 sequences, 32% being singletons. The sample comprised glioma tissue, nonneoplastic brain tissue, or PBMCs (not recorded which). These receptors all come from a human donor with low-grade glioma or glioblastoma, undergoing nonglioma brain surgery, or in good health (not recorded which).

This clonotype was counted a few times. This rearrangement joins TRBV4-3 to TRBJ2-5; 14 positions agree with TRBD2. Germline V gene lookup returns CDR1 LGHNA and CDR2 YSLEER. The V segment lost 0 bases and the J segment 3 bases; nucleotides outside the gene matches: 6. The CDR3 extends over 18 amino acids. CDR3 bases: TGCGCCAGCAGCCAAGAGTACAAGGGACTAGCGGGAGAAGAGACCCAGTACTTC. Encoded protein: CASSQEYKGLAGEETQYF.

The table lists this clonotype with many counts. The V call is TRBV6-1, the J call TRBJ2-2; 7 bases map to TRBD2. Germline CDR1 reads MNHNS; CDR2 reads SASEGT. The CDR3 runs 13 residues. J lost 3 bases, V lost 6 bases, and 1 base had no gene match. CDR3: CASRTSHTGELFF. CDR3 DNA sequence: TGTGCCAGCAGGACTAGCCACACCGGGGAGCTGTTTTTT.

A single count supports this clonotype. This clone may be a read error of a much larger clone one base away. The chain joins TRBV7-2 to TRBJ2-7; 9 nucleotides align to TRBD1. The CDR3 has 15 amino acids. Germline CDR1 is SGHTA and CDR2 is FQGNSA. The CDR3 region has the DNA TGTGCCAGCAGCCGACAACAGGGGGCGGCCTACAAGCAGTACTTC. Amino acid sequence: CASSRQQGAAYKQYF.

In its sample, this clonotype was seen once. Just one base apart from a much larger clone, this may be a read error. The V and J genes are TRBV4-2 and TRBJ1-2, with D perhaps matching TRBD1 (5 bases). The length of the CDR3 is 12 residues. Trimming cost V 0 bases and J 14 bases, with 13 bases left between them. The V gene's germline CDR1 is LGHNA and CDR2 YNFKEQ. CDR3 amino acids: CASSQDEGVKTF. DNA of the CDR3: TGTGCCAGCAGCCAAGATGAAGGGGTCAAGACCTTC.

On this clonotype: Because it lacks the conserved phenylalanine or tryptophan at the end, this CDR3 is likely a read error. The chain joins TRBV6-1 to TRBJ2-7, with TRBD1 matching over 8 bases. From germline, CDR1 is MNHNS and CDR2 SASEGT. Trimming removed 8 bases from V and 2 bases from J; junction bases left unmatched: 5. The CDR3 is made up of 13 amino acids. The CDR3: CASSTGATYEQYL. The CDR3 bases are TGTGCCAGCTCGACAGGGGCCACCTACGAGCAGTACCTC.

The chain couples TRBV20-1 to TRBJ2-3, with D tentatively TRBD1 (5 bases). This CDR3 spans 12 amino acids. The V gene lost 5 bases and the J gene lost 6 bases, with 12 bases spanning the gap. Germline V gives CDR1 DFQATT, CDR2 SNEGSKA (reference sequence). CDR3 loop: CSAAVGPDTQYF. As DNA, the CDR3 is TGCAGTGCTGCGGTGGGGCCTGATACGCAGTATTTT.

The CDR3, as DNA: TGTGCCAGCAGCCCCCCTCCGGGAGGGGCAGATACGCAGTATTTT. The encoded protein is CASSPPPGGADTQYF. The chain carries TRBV7-3 and TRBJ2-3; 8 bases match TRBD2. The CDR3 is made up of 15 amino acids. Germline CDR1 and CDR2: SGHTA and FQGTGA. V trimming: 5 bases; J trimming: 4 bases; junction bases outside the gene matches: 8.

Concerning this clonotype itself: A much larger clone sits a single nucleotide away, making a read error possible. The DNA of the CDR3 is TGCGCCAGCAGCCAAAGCGGGACAAGCTCTGGGGCCAAAGTCCTGACTTTC. Amino acids: CASSQSGTSSGAKVLTF. This sequence joins TRBV4-1 and TRBJ2-6; maybe TRBD2 (7 bases). Germline V gene sequence: CDR1 MGHRA, CDR2 YSYEKL. The CDR3 sequence is 17 residues long.

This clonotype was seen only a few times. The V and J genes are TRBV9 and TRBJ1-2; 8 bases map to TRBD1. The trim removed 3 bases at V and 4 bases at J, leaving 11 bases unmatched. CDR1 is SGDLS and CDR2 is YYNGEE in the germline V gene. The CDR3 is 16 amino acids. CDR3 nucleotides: TGTGCCAGCAGCGACAGAGCCGGGACAGGTTTCTATGGCTACACCTTC. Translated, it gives CASSDRAGTGFYGYTF.

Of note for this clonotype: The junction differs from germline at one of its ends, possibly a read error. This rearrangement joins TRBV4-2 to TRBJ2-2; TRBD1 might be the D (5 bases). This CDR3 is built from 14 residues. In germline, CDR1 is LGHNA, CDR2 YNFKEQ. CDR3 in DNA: TGTGCCAGCAGCCAAGATCAGGGCACCTGGGAGCTGTTTTTT. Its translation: CASSQDQGTWELFF.

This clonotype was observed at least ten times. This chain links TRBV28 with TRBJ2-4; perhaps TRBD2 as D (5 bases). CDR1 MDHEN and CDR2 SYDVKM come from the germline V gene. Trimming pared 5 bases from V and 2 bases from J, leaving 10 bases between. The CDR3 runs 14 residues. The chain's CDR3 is CASSMPGSKNIQYF. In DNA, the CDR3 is TGTGCCAGCAGTATGCCGGGGTCCAAAAACATTCAGTACTTC.

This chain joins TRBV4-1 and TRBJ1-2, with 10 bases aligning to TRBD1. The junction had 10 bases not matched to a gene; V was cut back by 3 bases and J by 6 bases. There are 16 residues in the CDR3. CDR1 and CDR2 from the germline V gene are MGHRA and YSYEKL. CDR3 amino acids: CASSQPWDRGNNGYTF. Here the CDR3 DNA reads TGCGCCAGCAGCCAGCCCTGGGACAGGGGAAACAATGGCTACACCTTC.

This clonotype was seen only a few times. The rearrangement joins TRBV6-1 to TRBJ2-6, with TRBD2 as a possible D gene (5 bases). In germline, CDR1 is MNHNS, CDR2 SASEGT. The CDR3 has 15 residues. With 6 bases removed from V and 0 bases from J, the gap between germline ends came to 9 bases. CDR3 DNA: TGTGCCAGCAGACTAGGGCGCTCTGGGGCCAACGTCCTGACTTTC. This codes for CASRLGRSGANVLTF.

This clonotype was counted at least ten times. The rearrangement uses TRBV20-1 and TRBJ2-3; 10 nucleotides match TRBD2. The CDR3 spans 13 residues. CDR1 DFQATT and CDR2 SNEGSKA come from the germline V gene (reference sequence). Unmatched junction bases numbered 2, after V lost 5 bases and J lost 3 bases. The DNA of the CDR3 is TGCAGTGCTCGGACTAGCGGTACAGATACGCAGTATTTT. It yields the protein CSARTSGTDTQYF.